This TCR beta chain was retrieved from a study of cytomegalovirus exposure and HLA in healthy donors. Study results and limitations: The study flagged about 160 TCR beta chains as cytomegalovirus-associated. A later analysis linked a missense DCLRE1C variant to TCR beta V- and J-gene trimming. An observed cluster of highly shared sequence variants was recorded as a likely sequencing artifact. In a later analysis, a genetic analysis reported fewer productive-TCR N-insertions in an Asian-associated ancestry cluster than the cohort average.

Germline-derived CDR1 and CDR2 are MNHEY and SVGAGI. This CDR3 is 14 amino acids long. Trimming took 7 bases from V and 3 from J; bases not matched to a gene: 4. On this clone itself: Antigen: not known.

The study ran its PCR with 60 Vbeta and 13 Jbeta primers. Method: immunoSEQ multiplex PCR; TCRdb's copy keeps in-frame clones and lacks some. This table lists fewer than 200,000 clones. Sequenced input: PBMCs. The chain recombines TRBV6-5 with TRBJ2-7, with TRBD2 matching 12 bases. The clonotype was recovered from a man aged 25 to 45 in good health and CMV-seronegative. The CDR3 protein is CASTMTSGSYEQYF. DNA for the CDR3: TGTGCCAGCACCATGACTAGCGGGAGCTACGAGCAGTACTTC.